Below are 17 T cell receptor beta chains sequenced from a single sample in a study of T cell responses to AZD1222 COVID-19 vaccine. Produced via immunoSEQ multiplex PCR; TCRdb's table is partial and in-frame only. The repertoire holds tens of thousands of clones, with approximately 88% as singletons. Sequenced material: peripheral blood, taken 28 days after the second AZD1222 dose. The receptor set was obtained from an adult who received the AZD1222 COVID-19 vaccine.

This chain uses TRBV6-5 with TRBJ1-1; D unclear. CDR1 is MNHEY and CDR2 is SVGAGI in the germline V gene. Trimming cost V 0 bases and J 1 base, with 9 bases left between them. The CDR3 runs to 15 residues. For the CDR3, the DNA is TGTGCCAGCAGTTACTCGACCACAACGAACACTGAAGCTTTCTTT. Translating it yields CASSYSTTTNTEAFF.

The J gene is TRBJ2-2, the V gene TRBV4-3; D possibly corresponds to TRBD2 (6 bases). CDR3 length: 17 amino acids. V shed 1 base and J shed 5 bases, with 17 bases lying between them. Germline V gene lookup returns CDR1 LGHNA and CDR2 YSLEER. CDR3 loop: CASSQVFERALTGELFF. CDR3 DNA: TGCGCCAGCAGCCAAGTGTTTGAGCGGGCGCTGACCGGGGAGCTGTTTTTT.

The chain has TRBV7-9 and TRBJ1-6; a possible D gene is TRBD1 (6 bases). V was shortened by 1 base and J by 10 bases, with 14 bases between the two germline ends. The CDR3 sequence is 15 residues long. Per the germline V gene, CDR1 is SEHNR and CDR2 is FQNEAQ (reference sequence). CDR3 sequence: CASSLDRVNYSPLHF. The CDR3 coding sequence is TGTGCCAGCAGCTTAGACAGGGTGAATTACTCACCCCTCCACTTT.

This clone was seen more than once but under ten times. The CDR3 DNA follows: TGTGCCAGCAGTGCTTCGGGTCCGGATGAGCAGTACTTC. Its protein is CASSASGPDEQYF. The gene calls are TRBV7-9 and TRBJ2-7; D unclear. Trimming stripped 6 bases from V and 7 bases from J, with 16 bases between. CDR1 is SEHNR, CDR2 FQNEAQ, per germline (reference sequence). The CDR3 runs to 13 residues.

This chain links TRBV5-8 with TRBJ1-2; D ambiguous. The CDR3 length is 13 residues. Trimming shortened V by 1 base and J by 4 bases, and 8 bases separated the two germline ends. From germline, CDR1 is SGHTS and CDR2 YDEGEE. The CDR3 coding sequence is TGTGCCAGCAGCTTGCCCTGGGCCTATGGCTACACCTTC. Amino acid sequence: CASSLPWAYGYTF.

For this clone: No DNA is shown, since the ends of the CDR3 on it are uncertain; the CDR3 is the one TCRdb lists. The gene calls are TRBV6-2 or TRBV6-3 and TRBJ1-6; the table's D call TRBD1 went unverified against the DNA. Counting both end residues, the CDR3 totals 16 amino acids. Germline V gene sequence: CDR1 MNHEY, CDR2 SVGEGT. CDR3 sequence: CASSTSDSSYNSPLHF.

This chain joins TRBV6-1 and TRBJ1-2, with D possibly TRBD1 on 6 matching bases. Germline V lookup: CDR1 MNHNS, CDR2 SASEGT. The CDR3 loop spans 14 amino acids. V shed 0 bases and J shed 4 bases, with 9 bases lying between them. CDR3: CASSEAGQTYGYTF. The CDR3 DNA follows: TGTGCCAGCAGTGAAGCGGGACAAACCTATGGCTACACCTTC.

The CDR3 sequence is CASSSQGASYGYTF. The DNA of the CDR3 is TGTGCCAGCAGTTCTCAGGGGGCGTCCTATGGCTACACCTTC. This sequence joins TRBV27 and TRBJ1-2; 8 bases fit TRBD1. The CDR3 has 14 residues. The junction had 5 bases not matched to a gene; V was cut back by 4 bases and J by 4 bases. The germline V gene has CDR1 MNHEY and CDR2 SMNVEV (reference sequence).

The V call is TRBV21-1, the J call TRBJ1-2. TRBV21-1 is a recognized pseudogene. There are 16 residues in the CDR3. The CDR3 spells CASSKAGGRGVYGYTF. In DNA, the CDR3 is TGTGCCAGCAGCAAAGCGGGAGGCAGGGGAGTTTATGGCTACACCTTC.

This clone appeared a few times. The chain is built from TRBV5-1 and TRBJ2-7; 7 nucleotides match TRBD2. The germline gives CDR1 SGHRS, CDR2 YFSETQ. J lost 6 bases, V lost 6 bases, and 12 bases had no gene match. The CDR3 length is 14 residues. This CDR3 is CASTPDRGVGEQYF. The CDR3, as DNA: TGCGCCAGCACCCCGGACCGGGGGGTAGGCGAGCAGTACTTC.

The chain joins TRBV4-2 to TRBJ2-3; possible D gene TRBD2, 6 bases. The CDR3 spans 15 residues. The V end lost 3 bases, the J end lost 0 bases, and 10 bases lay between the germline ends. The V gene's germline CDR1 is LGHNA and CDR2 YNFKEQ. CDR3 loop: CASSQAGLSTDTQYF. The DNA for the CDR3 is TGTGCCAGCAGCCAGGCTGGACTAAGCACAGATACGCAGTATTTT.

The chain joins TRBV2 to TRBJ2-1; D uncertain. V lost 5 bases to trimming and J lost 1 base, with 21 bases between them. From germline, CDR1 is SNHLY and CDR2 FYNNEI. The CDR3 runs to 18 residues. The CDR3: CASSLNPQKILSYNEQFF. In nucleotides, the CDR3 is TGTGCCAGCAGTCTTAATCCACAGAAAATTCTATCCTACAATGAGCAGTTCTTC. The complete variable domain, with remaining parts taken from reference TRBV2 and TRBJ2-1, reads EPEVTQTPSHQVTQMGQEVILRCVPISNHLYFYWYRQILGQKVEFLVSFYNNEISEKSEIFDDQFSVERPDGSNFTLKIRSTKLEDSAMYFCASSLNPQKILSYNEQFFGPGTRLTVL.

The chain couples TRBV18 to TRBJ1-4; TRBD1 aligns across 7 bases. Trimming at V came to 3 bases and at J to 4 bases, leaving 2 bases not matched to a gene. The CDR3 has 14 amino acids. CDR1 KGHSH and CDR2 LQKENI come from the germline V gene. The CDR3 DNA sequence: TGTGCCAGCTCACCGGGACAGATTAATGAAAAACTGTTTTTT. It specifies CASSPGQINEKLFF.

This clone was recorded a few times. The chain carries TRBV25-1 and TRBJ2-7, with 9 bases identical to TRBD1. The V gene's germline CDR1 is MGHDK and CDR2 SYGVNS. This CDR3 has 15 residues. V lost 6 bases to trimming and J lost 1 base; unmatched junction nucleotides: 7. CDR3 region: CASRKGQGLSYEQYF. The CDR3 nucleotides read TGTGCCAGCAGGAAGGGACAGGGCCTATCCTACGAGCAGTACTTC.

V gene TRBV7-6 combines with J gene TRBJ2-5; no clear D gene. The germline V gene encodes CDR1 SGHVS and CDR2 FNYEAQ. V shed 5 bases and J shed 1 base, with 2 bases lying between them. This CDR3 is 11 amino acids long. The CDR3 is CASSVQETQYF. The DNA of the CDR3 is TGTGCCAGCAGCGTCCAAGAGACCCAGTACTTC. The full variable domain, completed using reference TRBV7-6 and TRBJ2-5, is GAGVSQSPRYKVTKRGQDVALRCDPISGHVSLYWYRQALGQGPEFLTYFNYEAQQDKSGLPNDRFSAERPEGSISTLTIQRTEQRDSAMYRCASSVQETQYFGPGTRLLVL.

The chain recombines TRBV13 with TRBJ1-1, with unresolved D. V dropped 4 bases and J dropped 10 bases, with 19 bases sitting between them. Germline values: CDR1 PRHDT, CDR2 FYEKMQ (reference sequence). The CDR3 extends over 14 amino acids. CDR3 nucleotides: TGTGCCAGCAGCTATGGATCTCGATTGATGGGAGCTTTCTTT. Protein product: CASSYGSRLMGAFF. The variable domain in full, completed from reference TRBV13 and TRBJ1-1, reads AAGVIQSPRHLIKEKRETATLKCYPIPRHDTVYWYQQGPGQDPQFLISFYEKMQSDKGSIPDRFSAQQFSDYHSELNMSSLELGDSALYFCASSYGSRLMGAFFGQGTRLTVV.

The V and J genes are TRBV7-3 and TRBJ1-1, with D possibly TRBD1 on 6 matching bases. The V and J ends lost 2 bases and 4 bases respectively, with 11 bases between them. Per germline, CDR1 SGHTA and CDR2 FQGTGA. The CDR3 is 14 residues long. As DNA, the CDR3 is TGTGCCAGCAGCTTATTAGGGGGGACCACTGAAGCTTTCTTT. Its translation: CASSLLGGTTEAFF. Full variable domain (remainder filled in from reference TRBV7-3 and TRBJ1-1): GAGVSQTPSNKVTEKGKYVELRCDPISGHTALYWYRQSLGQGPEFLIYFQGTGAADDSGLPNDRFFAVRPEGSVSTLKIQRTERGDSAVYLCASSLLGGTTEAFFGQGTRLTVV.